A selection of T cell receptor beta chains follows, all from one sample in a study of cytomegalovirus exposure and HLA in healthy donors. Profiled with immunoSEQ multiplex PCR; TCRdb holds only in-frame clones, not every one. The sample yields more than 95,000 clones, 70% to 80% seen once. Sequencing input: PBMCs. Receptors originate from a middle-aged man in good health and CMV-seronegative. The CDR3 runs from the conserved cysteine through the conserved F or W. Each record gives: clone size, D gene, J gene, V gene, CDR3 protein, CDR3 DNA. A D gene is named only where the DNA matches it firmly. Clone size is given for some rows only: seen once, a few or many times, or a class if the clone is expanded.

size: -
D: -
J: TRBJ1-1
V: TRBV27
CDR3: CASSPVYGDRAFF
DNA: TGTGCCAGCAGCCCCGTGTATGGTGATAGAGCTTTCTTT

size: -
D: TRBD1
J: TRBJ1-6
V: TRBV7-2
CDR3: CASSSGTGYIPLHF
DNA: TGTGCCAGCAGCTCCGGGACAGGTTACATACCCCTCCACTTT

size: -
D: -
J: TRBJ2-6
V: TRBV6-5
CDR3: CASSTTPSGANVLTF
DNA: TGTGCCAGCAGCACTACCCCCTCTGGGGCCAACGTCCTGACTTTC

size: -
D: TRBD2
J: TRBJ2-7
V: TRBV5-1
CDR3: CASSPGTSGVYEQYF
DNA: TGCGCCAGCAGCCCCGGGACTAGCGGAGTCTACGAGCAGTACTTC

size: -
D: -
J: TRBJ1-1
V: TRBV9
CDR3: CASPEGRNTEAFF
DNA: TGTGCCAGCCCCGAGGGCAGGAACACTGAAGCTTTCTTT

size: -
D: -
J: TRBJ2-2
V: TRBV27
CDR3: CASSFLCTGELFF
DNA: TGTGCCAGCAGTTTCTTGTGTACCGGGGAGCTGTTTTTT

size: -
D: -
J: TRBJ2-3
V: TRBV19
CDR3: CASSISGSTDTQYF
DNA: TGTGCCAGTAGTATTTCGGGGAGCACAGATACGCAGTATTTT

size: once
D: -
J: TRBJ2-7
V: TRBV29-1
CDR3: CSVEGRFSYEQYF
DNA: TGCAGCGTTGAAGGGCGGTTCTCCTACGAGCAGTACTTC

size: few
D: TRBD2
J: TRBJ2-7
V: TRBV7-9
CDR3: CASSLGGTAGEQYF
DNA: TGTGCCAGCAGCTTGGGAGGGACCGCCGGAGAGCAGTACTTC

size: -
D: -
J: TRBJ2-1
V: TRBV14
CDR3: CASSQMTGDGEQFF
DNA: TGTGCCAGCAGCCAAATGACAGGAGATGGTGAGCAGTTCTTC

size: -
D: -
J: TRBJ2-6
V: TRBV5-1
CDR3: CASMANHPSGANVLTF
DNA: TGCGCCAGCATGGCCAACCACCCATCTGGGGCCAACGTCCTGACTTTC

size: once
D: -
J: TRBJ2-5
V: TRBV7-9
CDR3: CASSGWRIQETQYF
DNA: TGTGCCAGCAGTGGGTGGCGGATCCAAGAGACCCAGTACTTC

size: -
D: -
J: TRBJ2-1
V: TRBV6-6
CDR3: CASSYPQKTGLAQFF
DNA: TGTGCCAGCAGTTACCCCCAAAAAACAGGTTTGGCGCAGTTCTTC

size: -
D: TRBD1
J: TRBJ2-5
V: TRBV5-4
CDR3: CASSLEDRGLETQYF
DNA: TGTGCCAGCAGCCTTGAGGACAGGGGGCTAGAGACCCAGTACTTC

size: once
D: -
J: TRBJ2-7
V: TRBV7-9
CDR3: CASSLVRSVDEQYF
DNA: TGTGCCAGCAGCTTAGTCCGCTCAGTTGACGAGCAGTACTTC

size: -
D: TRBD2
J: TRBJ2-1
V: TRBV10-1
CDR3: CASSDGLAGYNEQFF
DNA: TGCGCCAGCAGTGATGGACTAGCGGGATACAATGAGCAGTTCTTC

size: -
D: -
J: TRBJ2-3
V: TRBV30
CDR3: CAWGGVAGTDTQYF
DNA: TGTGCCTGGGGAGGGGTCGCGGGCACAGATACGCAGTATTTT

size: -
D: -
J: TRBJ2-3
V: TRBV29-1
CDR3: CSVETMGTDTQYF
DNA: TGCAGCGTTGAGACAATGGGCACAGATACGCAGTATTTT

size: -
D: -
J: TRBJ2-2
V: TRBV2
CDR3: CASSEVVAGAGGELFF
DNA: TGTGCCAGCAGTGAAGTGGTGGCGGGGGCGGGCGGGGAGCTGTTTTTT

size: -
D: TRBD1
J: TRBJ2-2
V: TRBV6-5
CDR3: CAPRDRNTGELFF
DNA: TGTGCCCCAAGGGACAGAAACACCGGGGAGCTGTTTTTT

size: few
D: TRBD1
J: TRBJ2-1
V: TRBV25-1
CDR3: CASSEGKQGAKQFF
DNA: TGTGCCAGCAGTGAAGGGAAACAGGGGGCGAAGCAGTTCTTC

size: -
D: -
J: TRBJ2-4
V: TRBV10-3
CDR3: CAISESPGVQNIQYF
DNA: TGTGCCATCAGTGAGTCGCCAGGGGTTCAAAACATTCAGTACTTC

size: -
D: TRBD2
J: TRBJ2-7
V: TRBV10-3
CDR3: CAIKERENSYEQYF
DNA: TGTGCCATCAAGGAGCGGGAGAATTCCTACGAGCAGTACTTC

size: -
D: TRBD1
J: TRBJ2-7
V: TRBV10-2
CDR3: CASSPNRDRVVVEQYF
DNA: TGCGCCAGCAGCCCAAACCGGGACAGGGTCGTGGTTGAGCAGTACTTC

size: -
D: -
J: TRBJ1-3
V: TRBV14
CDR3: CASSHSGVAGGNTIYF
DNA: TGTGCCAGCAGCCATTCAGGGGTGGCAGGTGGAAACACCATATATTTT

size: once
D: -
J: TRBJ2-2
V: TRBV19
CDR3: CASSIDLSTGELFF
DNA: TGTGCCAGTAGTATAGATCTGTCCACCGGGGAGCTGTTTTTT

size: -
D: -
J: TRBJ2-2
V: TRBV6-4
CDR3: CASSDRGQQGNTGELFF
DNA: TGTGCCAGCAGTGACAGGGGACAACAGGGGAACACCGGGGAGCTGTTTTTT

size: few
D: TRBD1
J: TRBJ1-5
V: TRBV28
CDR3: CASSLSGQGLQPQHF
DNA: TGTGCCAGCAGTTTATCGGGACAGGGGTTGCAGCCCCAGCATTTT

size: -
D: -
J: TRBJ2-5
V: TRBV5-1
CDR3: CASSHPRGRKDQETQYF
DNA: TGCGCCAGCAGCCATCCCCGAGGGCGGAAAGACCAAGAGACCCAGTACTTC

size: -
D: TRBD1
J: TRBJ1-5
V: TRBV7-8
CDR3: CASSFGTGGGQPQHF
DNA: TGTGCCAGCAGCTTTGGGACAGGGGGTGGTCAGCCCCAGCATTTT

size: -
D: -
J: TRBJ2-3
V: TRBV11-3
CDR3: CASSHERGQYF
DNA: TGTGCCAGCAGCCACGAACGGGGGCAGTATTTT

size: once
D: TRBD2
J: TRBJ2-7
V: TRBV6-5
CDR3: CASSYGLAGVLDEQYF
DNA: TGTGCCAGCAGTTACGGACTAGCGGGAGTTTTGGACGAGCAGTACTTC

size: -
D: TRBD1
J: TRBJ2-1
V: TRBV27
CDR3: CASSLSITGGNEQFF
DNA: TGTGCCAGCAGTTTATCGATTACAGGGGGCAATGAGCAGTTCTTC

size: -
D: -
J: TRBJ1-1
V: TRBV6-1
CDR3: CASSIGRNTEAFF
DNA: TGTGCCAGCAGTATAGGGAGGAACACTGAAGCTTTCTTT

size: -
D: TRBD2
J: TRBJ2-7
V: TRBV4-3
CDR3: CASSQGPSGGDEQYF
DNA: TGCGCCAGCAGCCAAGGCCCTAGCGGGGGGGACGAGCAGTACTTC

size: -
D: TRBD1
J: TRBJ2-5
V: TRBV27
CDR3: CASSEVRGLKETQYF
DNA: TGTGCCAGCAGTGAAGTCAGGGGGCTCAAAGAGACCCAGTACTTC

size: -
D: TRBD2
J: TRBJ2-5
V: TRBV10-3
CDR3: CAISEGAGGLETQYF
DNA: TGTGCCATCAGTGAAGGAGCGGGAGGGCTAGAGACCCAGTACTTC

size: -
D: -
J: TRBJ1-2
V: TRBV30
CDR3: CAWSVQGIGYGYTF
DNA: TGTGCCTGGAGTGTTCAGGGGATCGGCTATGGCTACACCTTC

size: -
D: -
J: TRBJ2-3
V: TRBV7-9
CDR3: CASSLDDSYTQYF
DNA: TGTGCCAGCAGCTTAGATGACAGCTATACGCAGTATTTT

size: -
D: -
J: TRBJ1-4
V: TRBV23-1
CDR3: CASSHLPGRVLKEKLFF
DNA: TGCGCCAGCAGTCACCTACCCGGTCGGGTTTTGAAAGAAAAACTGTTTTTT

size: once
D: TRBD1
J: TRBJ2-7
V: TRBV29-1
CDR3: CSVVGQGYEQYF
DNA: TGCAGCGTTGTTGGACAGGGCTACGAGCAGTACTTC

size: -
D: TRBD1
J: TRBJ1-2
V: TRBV10-3
CDR3: CAISDGGTGAIGGYTF
DNA: TGTGCCATCAGTGACGGGGGGACAGGGGCTATCGGTGGCTACACCTTC

size: -
D: TRBD1
J: TRBJ1-6
V: TRBV2
CDR3: CASSNDRGNSPLHF
DNA: TGTGCCAGCAGTAATGACAGGGGGAATTCACCCCTCCACTTT

size: -
D: -
J: TRBJ2-3
V: TRBV7-9
CDR3: CASSLQLGRATSTDTQYF
DNA: TGTGCCAGCAGCTTACAGTTAGGCAGGGCGACTAGCACAGATACGCAGTATTTT

size: -
D: -
J: TRBJ1-1
V: TRBV6-5
CDR3: CASSNGQIGTEAFF
DNA: TGTGCCAGCAGTAATGGACAGATAGGCACTGAAGCTTTCTTT

size: -
D: -
J: TRBJ2-2
V: TRBV25-1
CDR3: CASSEYHNTGELFF
DNA: TGTGCCAGCAGTGAATATCATAACACCGGGGAGCTGTTTTTT

size: -
D: -
J: TRBJ2-7
V: TRBV5-6
CDR3: CASSLVGGGSYEQYF
DNA: TGTGCCAGCAGCTTGGTTGGGGGAGGATCCTACGAGCAGTACTTC

size: -
D: -
J: TRBJ1-4
V: TRBV6-5
CDR3: CASSFRGGPTNEKLFF
DNA: TGTGCCAGCAGTTTCCGGGGGGGACCAACTAATGAAAAACTGTTTTTT

size: -
D: -
J: TRBJ2-7
V: TRBV6-5
CDR3: CASSYSNSYEQYF
DNA: TGTGCCAGCAGTTACTCGAACAGCTACGAGCAGTACTTC

size: -
D: -
J: TRBJ2-6
V: TRBV18
CDR3: CASSPPAGPLSGANVLTF
DNA: TGTGCCAGCTCACCACCTGCAGGGCCCCTTTCTGGGGCCAACGTCCTGACTTTC

size: once
D: -
J: TRBJ1-2
V: TRBV4-3
CDR3: CASSQERGGEGYGYTF
DNA: TGCGCCAGCAGCCAAGAACGGGGAGGGGAGGGCTATGGCTACACCTTC

size: -
D: TRBD1
J: TRBJ2-2
V: TRBV6-5
CDR3: CASSYPRTGVPGELFF
DNA: TGTGCCAGCAGTTACCCTCGGACAGGGGTCCCCGGGGAGCTGTTTTTT

size: -
D: TRBD1
J: TRBJ1-5
V: TRBV6-5
CDR3: CASSRTGERQPQHF
DNA: TGTGCCAGCAGTCGGACAGGGGAAAGGCAGCCCCAGCATTTT

size: few
D: -
J: TRBJ1-1
V: TRBV6-6
CDR3: CASSTGQGWSEAFF
DNA: TGTGCCAGCAGTACCGGGCAGGGGTGGTCTGAAGCTTTCTTT

size: once
D: -
J: TRBJ2-2
V: TRBV6-5
CDR3: CASSYNVPGSTGELFF
DNA: TGTGCCAGCAGTTATAATGTGCCGGGGAGCACCGGGGAGCTGTTTTTT

size: -
D: -
J: TRBJ2-7
V: TRBV28
CDR3: CASNERSSYEQYF
DNA: TGTGCCAGCAACGAGAGGAGCTCCTACGAGCAGTACTTC

size: -
D: -
J: TRBJ2-7
V: TRBV4-1
CDR3: CASSQEEGTSYEQYF
DNA: TGCGCCAGCAGCCAAGAAGAGGGTACCTCCTACGAGCAGTACTTC

size: -
D: TRBD1
J: TRBJ2-5
V: TRBV19
CDR3: CASSSWTGGLGETQYF
DNA: TGTGCCAGTAGTAGCTGGACAGGGGGCTTGGGGGAGACCCAGTACTTC

size: -
D: TRBD2
J: TRBJ2-3
V: TRBV28
CDR3: CACWDYFSVDTQYF
DNA: TGTGCCTGTTGGGACTACTTTTCCGTGGATACGCAGTATTTT

size: few
D: -
J: TRBJ2-7
V: TRBV15
CDR3: CATSRDQYEQYF
DNA: TGTGCCACCAGCAGAGATCAATACGAGCAGTACTTC